The clone carrying this T cell receptor beta chain was seen a single time. Its antigen is currently unknown. This sample is drawn from a study of T cell responses to AZD1222 COVID-19 vaccine. Study conclusions and caveats: Variant regions that are unmutated are reportedly the target of nearly half of spike-specific TCRs. White British donors predominated, females outnumbered males, and clonal diversity was possibly underestimated.

TCRdb's table, derived via immunoSEQ multiplex PCR, lists solely in-frame clones and lacks some. The sample lists 180,000 or so clones, about 90% seen once, with around 2% in the top ten. The CDR3 is 14 amino acids. Germline V gene data show CDR1 as SNHLY and CDR2 as FYNNEI. V lost 4 bases and J lost 5, with 14 bases in between. The receptor was derived from an adult who received the AZD1222 COVID-19 vaccine. The chain combines TRBV2 with TRBJ1-1; a weak D match, TRBD1 (6 bases). The sequencing used peripheral blood, collected 28 days after the second AZD1222 dose. In nucleotides, the CDR3 is TGTGCCAGCAGTGTCCGTGAAGGGGGGACTGAAGCTTTCTTT. It encodes CASSVREGGTEAFF.